This record covers a single T cell receptor (beta chain). This sample was taken from a study of identical twins. TCRdb re-derived calls from the 5' RACE reads in MiXCR, one entry per CDR3 protein. The data hold around 530,000 distinct CDR3 sequences, with roughly 15% observed a single time. Healthy Caucasians supplied all donations. Germline loops: CDR1 SGDLS, CDR2 YYNGEE. V trimming: 3 bases; J trimming: 6 bases; junction bases outside the gene matches: 7. The CDR3 is made up of 15 amino acids. The same data also went into a second study, on yellow fever vaccine responses in identical twins.

The source of this sequence is a young woman in good health. The specimen was CD4+ T cells sorted from blood. This chain joins TRBV9 and TRBJ2-2; TRBD1 matches at 8 bases. The CDR3 spells CASSARQGPPGELFF. CDR3 in DNA: TGTGCCAGCAGCGCCCGACAGGGGCCTCCCGGGGAGCTGTTTTTT.